Following are 5 T cell receptor beta chains from one sample sequenced in a study of CD8 T cells in ankylosing spondylitis. TCRdb itself ran the 5' RACE reads through MiXCR, one entry per CDR3 protein. Of 10,000 to 15,000 distinct CDR3 sequences in the sample, 2.8% were seen once. The sequenced material came from blood, either unsorted or a sorted T cell fraction (not recorded which). The receptor set was obtained from a male donor with ankylosing spondylitis or in good health (not recorded which).

This clonotype showed up many times. This chain connects TRBV9 to TRBJ2-3; the D is unclear. Germline V gene lookup returns CDR1 SGDLS and CDR2 YYNGEE. The CDR3 totals 16 residues. The V gene lost 0 bases and the J gene lost 6 bases, with 17 bases spanning the gap. The CDR3 sequence: CASSVAGLSFRDTQYF. CDR3 bases: TGTGCCAGCAGCGTAGCTGGGTTGAGTTTTAGGGATACGCAGTATTTT.

This clonotype has a count of ten or more. The chain joins TRBV9 to TRBJ2-7, with D possibly being TRBD2 (5 bases). CDR1 and CDR2 (germline): SGDLS, YYNGEE. Deletions cut 4 bases from V and 3 bases from J, with 17 bases between. The CDR3 consists of 15 residues. The CDR3 reads CASSPRHGGYYEQYF. Written as DNA, the CDR3 is TGTGCCAGCAGCCCACGACACGGAGGCTACTACGAGCAGTACTTC.

The rearrangement joins TRBV9 to TRBJ2-2; D unclear. Looked up from germline, CDR1 is SGDLS and CDR2 is YYNGEE. V gave up 0 bases and J gave up 2 bases, with 8 bases separating them. The CDR3 loop spans 15 amino acids. The CDR3 region is CASSVASQNTGELFF. CDR3 DNA sequence: TGTGCCAGCAGCGTAGCATCTCAAAACACCGGGGAGCTGTTTTTT.

The sample holds many counts of this clonotype. This chain connects TRBV9 to TRBJ1-2, with 9 nucleotides matching TRBD1. CDR1 is SGDLS, CDR2 YYNGEE, per germline. V shed 5 bases and J 6 bases; nucleotides not matched to a gene: 11. The CDR3 consists of 15 residues. The CDR3 sequence: CASSYTPQGADGYTF. The CDR3 DNA reads as TGTGCCAGCAGTTACACCCCACAGGGGGCGGATGGCTACACCTTC.

This clonotype was counted at least ten times. A junction end diverges from the germline sequence, so it may reflect a read error. The chain uses TRBV9 and TRBJ2-1, with TRBD2 matching over 7 bases. Looked up from germline, CDR1 is SGDLS and CDR2 is YYNGEE. CDR3 size: 13 residues. DNA for the CDR3: TGTGCCAGCAGCACCGTGGGGCTAGCGGACTCCGACTTC. Amino acids: CASSTVGLADSDF. Full variable domain (remainder filled in from reference TRBV9 and TRBJ2-1): DSGVTQTPKHLITATGQRVTLRCSPRSGDLSVYWYQQSLDQGLQFLIQYYNGEERAKGNILERFSAQQFPDLHSELNLSSLELGDSALYFCASSTVGLADSDFGPGTRLTVL.